Sequencing of this T cell receptor (delta chain) was carried out in a study of human gamma delta and Vdelta1 T cells (dated by TCRdb to about 2018). Context from the whole study: The study investigated Delta One T cells, Vd1+ gamma-delta T cells, as cytotoxic effectors against acute myeloid leukemia.

The library was generated by PCR. The instrument was an Illumina MiSeq. Via CATT, TCRdb reprocessed the public reads, and rows with identical DNA were then joined. This sample comprises approximately 4,100 delta-chain clones, 20% to 30% of them detected only once. The ten largest clones take up more than 65% of the sample. The CDR3 starts with the cysteine, ends with the phenylalanine, and has 23 residues. Only the CDR3 DNA is retained, 69 bases long and in frame from the first base. Looking up the germline V gene yields CDR1 TSWWSYY and CDR2 QGS. V and J are trimmed by 0 bases and 1 base, and the gene matches miss 20 bases of the junction. Note on this clone: The target of this receptor is not known. Per-base qualities were not stored, and no clone one base away is much larger.

The sample consisted of naive CD27+ Vdelta1 gamma-delta T cells from blood. The clonotype comes from a human donor in good health. The rearrangement joined TRDV1 to TRDJ1; 13 bases in between match TRDD3. The CDR3 region: CALGELCSFQTSTGGYGTDKLIF. The DNA sequence is TGTGCTCTTGGGGAACTCTGTTCCTTTCAGACCAGTACTGGGGGATACGGCACCGATAAACTCATCTTT.